These T cell receptor beta chains were read from a single sample in a study of blood T cell repertoires in COVID-19. Libraries were prepared by immunoSEQ multiplex PCR; TCRdb keeps only in-frame clonotypes and omits some of them. This table has around 250,000 clones, around 83% appearing once. Sequencing was done on a sample of peripheral blood. These TCRs come from an elderly man with acute or convalescent COVID-19. CDR3s include the opening cysteine and the closing phenylalanine or tryptophan. D genes are given only for firm matches. Size values are once, few and many counts, or a class for expanded clones, and some rows have none.

V gene: TRBV5-1
D gene: -
clone size: -
J gene: TRBJ2-5
CDR3 DNA: TGCGCCAGCACCTTGGAGGGCAGGGAAGGAGAGACCCAGTACTTC
CDR3 protein: CASTLEGREGETQYF

V gene: TRBV6-5
D gene: -
clone size: -
J gene: TRBJ2-3
CDR3 DNA: TGTGCCAGCATTCCGGGACTCTCCACAGATACGCAGTATTTT
CDR3 protein: CASIPGLSTDTQYF

V gene: TRBV28
D gene: -
clone size: few
J gene: TRBJ2-1
CDR3 DNA: TGTGCCAGCAGTTTTTCTCAAACGAGCTCCTACAATGAGCAGTTCTTC
CDR3 protein: CASSFSQTSSYNEQFF

V gene: TRBV18
D gene: -
clone size: -
J gene: TRBJ2-2
CDR3 DNA: TGTGCCAGCTCTCCTCCGCAGGGCGGTGAGACCGGGGAGCTGTTTTTT
CDR3 protein: CASSPPQGGETGELFF

V gene: TRBV27
D gene: TRBD1
clone size: once
J gene: TRBJ2-3
CDR3 DNA: TGTGCCAGTCGTCAGGGGGAGAGGACAGATACGCAGTATTTT
CDR3 protein: CASRQGERTDTQYF

V gene: TRBV10-1
D gene: -
clone size: -
J gene: TRBJ2-3
CDR3 DNA: TGCGCCAGCAGTGAGTCGGGGGGTTATACGCAGTATTTT
CDR3 protein: CASSESGGYTQYF

V gene: TRBV27
D gene: TRBD2
clone size: -
J gene: TRBJ2-1
CDR3 DNA: TGTGCCAGCAGTTTAGGGGGGGTCGAGTGGTTCTTC
CDR3 protein: CASSLGGVEWFF

V gene: TRBV15
D gene: -
clone size: -
J gene: TRBJ2-5
CDR3 DNA: TGTGCCACCAGCAGAGGCCCTATGGAGACCCAGTACTTC
CDR3 protein: CATSRGPMETQYF

V gene: TRBV15
D gene: TRBD1
clone size: -
J gene: TRBJ2-3
CDR3 DNA: TGTGCCACCAGCAGAGATTCGGGACAGGCTACCTATTTCACAGATACGCAGTATTTT
CDR3 protein: CATSRDSGQATYFTDTQYF

V gene: TRBV11-1
D gene: TRBD1
clone size: -
J gene: TRBJ2-1
CDR3 DNA: TGTGCCAGCAGCTACGGGACAGCAGGCAATGAGCAGTTCTTC
CDR3 protein: CASSYGTAGNEQFF

V gene: TRBV24-1
D gene: -
clone size: -
J gene: TRBJ2-1
CDR3 DNA: TGTGCCACCAGTGACCAGACAGGACCCCCCTTTGATGAGCAGTTCTTC
CDR3 protein: CATSDQTGPPFDEQFF

V gene: TRBV21-1
D gene: -
clone size: -
J gene: TRBJ2-7
CDR3 DNA: TGTGCCAGCAGCAACCCCGGGACACAGTACTTC
CDR3 protein: CASSNPGTQYF

V gene: TRBV20-1
D gene: TRBD1
clone size: -
J gene: TRBJ1-5
CDR3 DNA: TGCAGTGCTAGTGTCAACAGGGGTTATCAGCCCCAGCATTTT
CDR3 protein: CSASVNRGYQPQHF

V gene: TRBV18
D gene: -
clone size: -
J gene: TRBJ1-4
CDR3 DNA: TGTGCCAGCTCACCACCCTTAGCCGCAGCTAATGAAAAACTGTTTTTT
CDR3 protein: CASSPPLAAANEKLFF

V gene: TRBV30
D gene: -
clone size: -
J gene: TRBJ1-1
CDR3 DNA: TGTGCCTGGACAGGGGTGTCAGTTATCGCTGAAGCTTTCTTT
CDR3 protein: CAWTGVSVIAEAFF